The 18 T cell receptor beta chains below all came from one sample that was sequenced in a study of T cells in Graves' hyperthyroidism and ophthalmopathy. The CDR3 regions of TCR beta were amplified from RNA transcripts. When the TCR CDR3 underwent first-round RT-PCR, the HTBI primer set was used. TCRdb analysed the multiplex PCR reads with MiXCR anew, one entry per CDR3 protein. The data show more than 450,000 distinct CDR3 sequences, 20% seen once. The sequenced material came from blood. The receptors come from a man aged 35 to 55 with Graves' ophthalmopathy.

The rearrangement links TRBV20-1 to TRBJ2-5; D is uncertain. The CDR3 contains 12 residues. CDR1 and CDR2 from the germline V gene are DFQATT and SNEGSKA (reference sequence). The ends were cut back, 5 bases at V and 5 bases at J, with 12 bases in the middle. The CDR3 reads CSADGRTETQYF. CDR3 nucleotides: TGCAGTGCTGATGGGCGGACGGAGACCCAGTACTTC.

The chain carries TRBV18 and TRBJ1-2; D remains ambiguous. Trimming shortened V by 2 bases and J by 2 bases, and 9 bases separated the two germline ends. The CDR3 spans 14 residues. Per the germline V gene, CDR1 is KGHSH and CDR2 is LQKENI. CDR3 in amino acids: CASSPGGRNYGYTF. DNA for the CDR3: TGTGCCAGCTCACCAGGAGGGCGAAACTATGGCTACACCTTC.

This clonotype has ten or more counts. The chain has TRBV28 and TRBJ2-7; TRBD2 agrees at 8 bases. The CDR3 is 14 amino acids. Germline CDR1 and CDR2: MDHEN and SYDVKM. Trimming at V came to 7 bases and at J to 3 bases, leaving 8 bases not matched to a gene. Here the CDR3 DNA reads TGTGCCAGCACCACGGGGGGGGCAGGCTACGAGCAGTACTTC. Protein sequence: CASTTGGAGYEQYF.

In this sample, this clonotype turned up a few times. The chain combines TRBV9 with TRBJ2-1; D may be TRBD2 (6 bases). Germline loops: CDR1 SGDLS, CDR2 YYNGEE. The CDR3 sequence is 16 residues long. V was clipped by 0 bases and J by 5 bases, with 15 bases between them. CDR3 region: CASSVVGGAGHNEQFF. For the CDR3, the DNA is TGTGCCAGCAGCGTAGTAGGAGGCGCGGGGCACAATGAGCAGTTCTTC. Together with reference TRBV9 and TRBJ2-1, the CDR3 gives the full variable domain: DSGVTQTPKHLITATGQRVTLRCSPRSGDLSVYWYQQSLDQGLQFLIQYYNGEERAKGNILERFSAQQFPDLHSELNLSSLELGDSALYFCASSVVGGAGHNEQFFGPGTRLTVL.

A few counts support this clonotype. The chain is built from TRBV12-3 or TRBV12-4 and TRBJ1-6, with 7 bases aligning to TRBD1. This CDR3 contains 15 residues. J lost 5 bases, V lost 5 bases, and 6 bases had no gene match. This CDR3 reads CASSPRQGHNSPLHF. Written as DNA, the CDR3 is TGTGCCAGCAGTCCGCGACAGGGACATAATTCACCCCTCCACTTT.

The V call is TRBV6-2 or TRBV6-3, the J call TRBJ2-5; D remains unclear. The V end lost 0 bases, the J end lost 5 bases, and 10 bases lay between the germline ends. Looked up from germline, CDR1 is MNHEY and CDR2 is SVGEGT. CDR3 length: 14 amino acids. The CDR3 here is CASSYSLGAETQYF. The CDR3 DNA is TGTGCCAGCAGTTACTCCCTCGGTGCCGAGACCCAGTACTTC.

V gene TRBV27 combines with J gene TRBJ1-3; perhaps TRBD1 as D (6 bases). The CDR3 sequence is 16 residues long. CDR1 and CDR2 (germline): MNHEY, SMNVEV (reference sequence). V was clipped by 3 bases and J by 2 bases, with 14 bases between them. CDR3 in amino acids: CASSFRTGPPGNTIYF. Written as DNA, the CDR3 is TGTGCCAGCAGTTTCAGAACAGGGCCCCCTGGAAACACCATATATTTT.

The V gene is TRBV29-1, the J gene TRBJ1-2, with no clear D. The CDR3 consists of 12 residues. Trimming pared 2 bases from V and 4 bases from J, leaving 8 bases between. In germline, CDR1 is SQVTM, CDR2 ANQGSEA. The CDR3 DNA sequence: TGCAGCGTTGAATGGGGAGGCTATGGCTACACCTTC. This codes for CSVEWGGYGYTF.

V is TRBV6-1 and J is TRBJ1-2; D gene uncertain. The CDR3 consists of 13 residues. Trimming left V 5 bases short and J 0 bases short, with 7 bases between. The germline V gene encodes CDR1 MNHNS and CDR2 SASEGT. The CDR3 region is CASSQTTNYGYTF. In DNA, the CDR3 is TGTGCCAGCAGTCAGACAACTAACTATGGCTACACCTTC.

This clonotype was seen ten or more times. This chain connects TRBV28 to TRBJ2-7; D perhaps matches TRBD1 (6 bases). Germline CDR1 MDHEN, CDR2 SYDVKM. The CDR3 length is 14 residues. The V gene lost 3 bases and the J gene lost 0 bases, with 9 bases spanning the gap. CDR3 amino acids: CASSFVDSSYEQYF. The CDR3 DNA sequence: TGTGCCAGCAGTTTCGTGGACAGCTCCTACGAGCAGTACTTC.

The CDR3 loop reads CASSLWGSSKGGELFF. In DNA form, the CDR3 reads TGTGCCAGCAGTTTATGGGGTTCCTCTAAGGGCGGGGAGCTGTTTTTT. The chain links TRBV27 to TRBJ2-2; no definite D call. This CDR3 contains 16 residues. The germline V and J ends were trimmed by 1 base and 7 bases, with 16 bases remaining between them. Germline loops: CDR1 MNHEY, CDR2 SMNVEV (reference sequence).

Ten or more counts support this clonotype. Here the CDR3 reads CASSDTRGVVSGTQLYEQYF. Written as DNA, the CDR3 is TGTGCCAGCAGTGATACAAGGGGGGTTGTTAGCGGGACACAACTCTACGAGCAGTACTTC. This chain uses TRBV6-1 with TRBJ2-7; 8 bases map to TRBD2. The junction had 22 bases not matched to a gene; V was cut back by 3 bases and J by 3 bases. The CDR3 spans 20 residues. CDR1 is MNHNS and CDR2 is SASEGT in the germline V gene.

V and J are TRBV6-1 and TRBJ2-7; maybe TRBD2 (5 bases). The V gene's germline CDR1 is MNHNS and CDR2 SASEGT. There are 13 residues in the CDR3. Trimming left V 7 bases short and J 3 bases short, with 13 bases between. The CDR3 sequence: CASNLGVRYEQYF. CDR3 coding DNA: TGTGCCAGCAACCTCGGGGTCCGCTACGAGCAGTACTTC.

This clonotype was counted ten times or more. This chain links TRBV12-3 or TRBV12-4 with TRBJ1-2; D perhaps matches TRBD1 (5 bases). V was trimmed by 1 base and J by 2 bases, leaving 11 bases between them. The CDR3 is made up of 15 amino acids. In DNA form, the CDR3 reads TGTGCCAGCAGTTTAGATTCAGGGCGGAACTATGGCTACACCTTC. Translation: CASSLDSGRNYGYTF.

This clonotype showed up many times. The V call is TRBV7-2, the J call TRBJ2-5, with D perhaps matching TRBD2 (5 bases). Trimming pared 0 bases from V and 0 bases from J, leaving 11 bases between. This CDR3 region has 16 residues. Germline loops: CDR1 SGHTA, CDR2 FQGNSA. DNA of the CDR3: TGTGCCAGCAGCTTAGCGGGTCCGGGGTACCAAGAGACCCAGTACTTC. Protein sequence: CASSLAGPGYQETQYF.

The rearrangement links TRBV5-1 to TRBJ2-7, with a weak D call TRBD2 (5 bases). Trimming took 4 bases from V and 2 from J, leaving 19 bases between them. This CDR3 region has 16 residues. The germline V gene encodes CDR1 SGHRS and CDR2 YFSETQ. The DNA of the CDR3 is TGCGCCAGCAGCCCTCGTGGCGGACCCGGGACCTACGAGCAGTACTTC. This encodes CASSPRGGPGTYEQYF.

This clonotype was observed a few times. The V call is TRBV3-1, the J call TRBJ2-1; 8 nucleotides align to TRBD1. Germline V gene sequence: CDR1 LGHDT, CDR2 YNNKEL (reference sequence). This CDR3 contains 15 residues. Germline trimming cut 2 bases from V and 8 bases from J; bases unmatched to any gene: 8. CDR3 protein: CASSQLAGGRDEQFF. The CDR3, as DNA: TGTGCCAGCAGCCAACTAGCAGGGGGCAGGGATGAGCAGTTCTTC.

V usage is TRBV7-2 and J usage is TRBJ1-6, with D maybe TRBD1 (5 bases). The germline CDR1 and CDR2 sequences are SGHTA and FQGNSA. V was shortened by 2 bases and J by 7 bases, with 15 bases between the two germline ends. This CDR3 region has 16 residues. CDR3 in DNA: TGTGCCAGCAGCTTAACGTGGAGGGGTGGGAATTCACCCCTCCACTTT. Encoded protein: CASSLTWRGGNSPLHF.